This entry lists 5 T cell receptor beta chains sequenced from one sample in a study of CD4 T cells in relation to SARS-CoV-2 and coronaviruses. The method was immunoSEQ multiplex PCR; TCRdb's version includes in-frame clones alone and lacks a portion of them. Of about 17,000 clones detected, 82% appear once; the ten largest clones hold under 35%. The unexposed donors gave CD4+ T cells in 2011-2018, prior to COVID-19. CD4+ T cells were isolated from the cells after less than 13 days of culture. No antigens are known for them. Sequencing input: CD4+ T cells from PBMCs, cultured in vitro. Receptors were obtained from a human donor in good health.

This clone was observed a handful of times. The chain is built from TRBV24-1 and TRBJ2-2; D is unresolved. Germline CDR1 KGHDR, CDR2 SFDVKD. V lost 4 bases and J 4 bases, leaving 6 bases between the germline ends. The CDR3 runs to 13 residues. The CDR3 DNA is TGTGCCACCAGTGACCCCCCCACCGGGGAGCTGTTTTTT. Translated: CATSDPPTGELFF.

The rearrangement uses TRBV16 and TRBJ1-1, with unresolved D. CDR1 and CDR2 from the germline V gene are KGHSY and FQNENV. The CDR3 loop spans 14 amino acids. The V end was cut by 2 bases, the J end by 1 base, with 8 bases between. Here the CDR3 DNA reads TGTGCCAGCAGCCAAAGATGGGGGAACACTGAAGCTTTCTTT. Translated: CASSQRWGNTEAFF.

The gene calls are TRBV27 and TRBJ2-7; D may be TRBD1 (6 bases). Deletions cut 8 bases from V and 2 bases from J, with 16 bases between. This CDR3 is 14 amino acids long. The germline CDR1 and CDR2 sequences are MNHEY and SMNVEV (reference sequence). This chain's CDR3 is CASGSRDNTYEQYF. CDR3 sequence (DNA): TGTGCCAGCGGCTCCCGGGACAATACCTACGAGCAGTACTTC.

V is TRBV4-3 and J is TRBJ1-2; no firm D call. V was trimmed by 0 bases and J by 0 bases, leaving 14 bases between them. Germline CDR1 and CDR2: LGHNA and YSLEER. This CDR3 comprises 17 residues. The CDR3 here is CASSQDHGGAANYGYTF. The CDR3 DNA reads as TGCGCCAGCAGCCAAGATCACGGAGGCGCCGCTAACTATGGCTACACCTTC.

As DNA, the CDR3 is TGTGCCAGCAGCTTGCAGGGTAGCCTGGCCGGGGAGCTGTTTTTT. Its protein is CASSLQGSLAGELFF. The chain carries TRBV7-2 and TRBJ2-2, with D possibly TRBD1 on 5 matching bases. This CDR3 region has 15 residues. Germline assignment: CDR1 SGHTA and CDR2 FQGNSA. Trimming removed 3 bases from V and 6 bases from J, with 14 bases in between.